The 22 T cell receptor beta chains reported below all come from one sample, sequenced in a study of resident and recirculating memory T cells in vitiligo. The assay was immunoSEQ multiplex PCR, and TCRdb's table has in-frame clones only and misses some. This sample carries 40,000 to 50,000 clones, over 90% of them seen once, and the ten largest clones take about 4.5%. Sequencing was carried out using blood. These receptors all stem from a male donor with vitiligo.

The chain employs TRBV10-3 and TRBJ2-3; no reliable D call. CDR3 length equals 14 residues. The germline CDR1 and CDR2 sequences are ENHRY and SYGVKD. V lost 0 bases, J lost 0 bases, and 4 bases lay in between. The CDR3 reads CAISESYSTDTQYF. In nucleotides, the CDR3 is TGTGCCATCAGTGAGTCATATAGCACAGATACGCAGTATTTT.

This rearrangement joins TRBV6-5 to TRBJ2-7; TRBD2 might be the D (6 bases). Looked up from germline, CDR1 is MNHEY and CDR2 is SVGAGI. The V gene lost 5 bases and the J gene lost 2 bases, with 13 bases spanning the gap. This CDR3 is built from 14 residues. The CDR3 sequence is CASSRLEGPYEQYF. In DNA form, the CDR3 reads TGTGCCAGCAGTAGACTAGAAGGGCCCTACGAGCAGTACTTC.

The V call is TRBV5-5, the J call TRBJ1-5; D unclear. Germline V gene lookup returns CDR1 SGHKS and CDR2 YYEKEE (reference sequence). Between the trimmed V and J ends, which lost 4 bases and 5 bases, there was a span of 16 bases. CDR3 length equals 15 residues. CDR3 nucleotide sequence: TGTGCCAGCAGCCAGGATGGCACATGGCATCAGCCCCAGCATTTT. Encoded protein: CASSQDGTWHQPQHF.

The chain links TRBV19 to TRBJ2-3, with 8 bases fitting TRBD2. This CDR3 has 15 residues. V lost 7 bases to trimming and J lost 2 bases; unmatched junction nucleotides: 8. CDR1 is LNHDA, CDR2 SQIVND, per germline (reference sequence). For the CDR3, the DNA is TGTGCCAGTATCCCTCACGGGGGGGACACAGATACGCAGTATTTT. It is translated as CASIPHGGDTDTQYF. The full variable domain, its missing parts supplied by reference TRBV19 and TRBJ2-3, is DGGITQSPKYLFRKEGQNVTLSCEQNLNHDAMYWYRQDPGQGLRLIYYSQIVNDFQKGDIAEGYSVSREKKESFPLTVTSAQKNPTAFYLCASIPHGGDTDTQYFGPGTRLTVL.

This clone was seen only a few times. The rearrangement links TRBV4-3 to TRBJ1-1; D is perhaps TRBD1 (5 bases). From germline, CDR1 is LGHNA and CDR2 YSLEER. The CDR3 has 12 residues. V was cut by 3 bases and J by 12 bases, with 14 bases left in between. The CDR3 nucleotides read TGCGCCAGCAGCCAGGCTGGGGGGTTGTCTTTCTTT. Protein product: CASSQAGGLSFF.

Written as DNA, the CDR3 is TGTGCCAGCAGCAAAACCCCATTGGGGCCTCTACAAGAGACCCAGTACTTC. Its protein product is CASSKTPLGPLQETQYF. The chain has TRBV21-1 and TRBJ2-5; the table's D call, TRBD1, was not checked against the DNA. TRBV21-1 is a documented pseudogene. The CDR3 has 17 residues.

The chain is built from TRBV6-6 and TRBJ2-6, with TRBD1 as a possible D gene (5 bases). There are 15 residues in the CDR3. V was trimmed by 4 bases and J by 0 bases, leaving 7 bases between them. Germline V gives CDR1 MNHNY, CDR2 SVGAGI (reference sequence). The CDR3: CASSFRVSGANVLTF. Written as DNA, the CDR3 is TGTGCCAGCAGTTTCAGGGTCTCTGGGGCCAACGTCCTGACTTTC.

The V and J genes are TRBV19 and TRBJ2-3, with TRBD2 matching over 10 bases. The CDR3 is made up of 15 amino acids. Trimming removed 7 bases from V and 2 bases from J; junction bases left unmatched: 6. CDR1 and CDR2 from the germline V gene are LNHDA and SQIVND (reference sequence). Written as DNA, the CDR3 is TGTGCCAGTACCGTGACTAGCGGGTTCACAGATACGCAGTATTTT. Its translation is CASTVTSGFTDTQYF.

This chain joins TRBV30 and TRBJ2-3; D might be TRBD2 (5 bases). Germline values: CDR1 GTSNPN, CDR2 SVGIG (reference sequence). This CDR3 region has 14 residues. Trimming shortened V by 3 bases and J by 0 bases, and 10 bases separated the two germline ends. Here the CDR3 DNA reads TGTGCCTGGAGCGGGGTCTCTAGCACAGATACGCAGTATTTT. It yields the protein CAWSGVSSTDTQYF.

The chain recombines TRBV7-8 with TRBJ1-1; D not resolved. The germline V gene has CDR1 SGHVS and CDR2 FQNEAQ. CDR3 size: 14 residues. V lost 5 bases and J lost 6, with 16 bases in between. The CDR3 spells CASSHSWAMAEAFF. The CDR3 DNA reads TGTGCCAGCAGCCATTCTTGGGCCATGGCTGAAGCTTTCTTT.

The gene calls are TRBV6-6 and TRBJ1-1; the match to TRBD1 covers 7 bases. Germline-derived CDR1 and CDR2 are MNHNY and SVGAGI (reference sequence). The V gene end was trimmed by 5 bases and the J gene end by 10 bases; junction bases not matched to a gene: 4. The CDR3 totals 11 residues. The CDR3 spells CASSMEGAAFF. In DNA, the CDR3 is TGTGCCAGCAGTATGGAGGGGGCAGCTTTCTTT.

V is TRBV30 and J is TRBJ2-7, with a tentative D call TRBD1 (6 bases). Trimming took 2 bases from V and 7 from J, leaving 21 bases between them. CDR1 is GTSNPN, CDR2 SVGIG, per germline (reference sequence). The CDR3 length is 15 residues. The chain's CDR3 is CAWSTKFGTSAEQYF. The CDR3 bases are TGTGCCTGGAGTACCAAATTCGGGACATCGGCGGAGCAGTACTTC.

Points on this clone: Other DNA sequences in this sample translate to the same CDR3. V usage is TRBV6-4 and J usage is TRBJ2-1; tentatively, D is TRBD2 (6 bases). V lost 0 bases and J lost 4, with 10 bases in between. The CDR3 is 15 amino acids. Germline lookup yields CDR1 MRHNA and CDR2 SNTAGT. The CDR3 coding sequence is TGTGCCAGCAGTGACTCCGGCGGGGCATACAATGAGCAGTTCTTC. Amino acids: CASSDSGGAYNEQFF.

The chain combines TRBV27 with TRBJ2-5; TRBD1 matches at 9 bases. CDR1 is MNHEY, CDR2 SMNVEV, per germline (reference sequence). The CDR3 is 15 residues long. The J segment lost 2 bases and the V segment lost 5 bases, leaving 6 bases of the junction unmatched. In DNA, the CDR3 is TGTGCCAGCAGTCTCCGGGACAGGGCACAAGAGACCCAGTACTTC. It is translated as CASSLRDRAQETQYF.

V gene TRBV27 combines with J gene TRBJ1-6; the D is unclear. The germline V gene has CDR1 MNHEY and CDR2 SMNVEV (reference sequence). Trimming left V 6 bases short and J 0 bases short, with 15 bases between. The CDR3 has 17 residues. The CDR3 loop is CASSHPTGSSYNSPLHF. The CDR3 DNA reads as TGTGCCAGCAGCCACCCCACGGGAAGCTCCTATAATTCACCCCTCCACTTT.

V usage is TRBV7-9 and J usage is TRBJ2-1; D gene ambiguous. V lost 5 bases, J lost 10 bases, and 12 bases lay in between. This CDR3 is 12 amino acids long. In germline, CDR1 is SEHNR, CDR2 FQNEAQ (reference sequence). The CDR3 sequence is CASSITSGEQFF. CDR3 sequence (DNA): TGTGCCAGCAGCATCACCAGTGGCGAGCAGTTCTTC.

The CDR3 reads CASSDIYNSPLHF. DNA for the CDR3: TGTGCCAGCAGCGACATCTATAATTCACCCCTCCACTTT. V gene TRBV27 combines with J gene TRBJ1-6; D not certain. V shed 6 bases and J shed 3 bases, with 6 bases lying between them. Germline CDR1 and CDR2: MNHEY and SMNVEV (reference sequence). The CDR3 length is 13 residues.

CDR3 sequence (DNA): TGTGCCAGCAGCTTAGGCCAGGGGGCCCACGGAGGGCAGCCCCAGCATTTT. Translated, it gives CASSLGQGAHGGQPQHF. The rearrangement links TRBV7-9 to TRBJ1-5, with 8 bases identical to TRBD1. Germline-derived CDR1 and CDR2 are SEHNR and FQNEAQ (reference sequence). There are 17 residues in the CDR3. V lost 1 base and J lost 7; bases outside the gene matches: 12. The entire variable domain, with the rest obtained from reference TRBV7-9 and TRBJ1-5, is as follows: DTGVSQNPRHKITKRGQNVTFRCDPISEHNRLYWYRQTLGQGPEFLTYFQNEAQLEKSRLLSDRFSAERPKGSFSTLEIQRTEQGDSAMYLCASSLGQGAHGGQPQHFGDGTRLSIL.

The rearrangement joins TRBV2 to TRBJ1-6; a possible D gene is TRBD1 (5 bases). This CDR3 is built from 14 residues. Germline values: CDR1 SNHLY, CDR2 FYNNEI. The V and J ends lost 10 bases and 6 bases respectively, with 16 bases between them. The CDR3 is CATAGERFNSPLHF. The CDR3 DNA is TGTGCCACCGCGGGGGAGAGGTTTAATTCACCCCTCCACTTT.

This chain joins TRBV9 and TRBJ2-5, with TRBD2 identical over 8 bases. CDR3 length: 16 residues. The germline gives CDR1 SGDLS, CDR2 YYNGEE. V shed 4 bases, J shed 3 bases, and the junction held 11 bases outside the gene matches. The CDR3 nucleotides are TGTGCCAGCAGCCCAAAGAGCGGGGGCTTAGAAGAGACCCAGTACTTC. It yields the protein CASSPKSGGLEETQYF.

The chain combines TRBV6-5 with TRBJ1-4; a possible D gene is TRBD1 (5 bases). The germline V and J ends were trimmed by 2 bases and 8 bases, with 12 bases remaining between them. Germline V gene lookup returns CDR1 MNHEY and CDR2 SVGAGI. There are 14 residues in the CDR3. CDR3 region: CASSYTRVGEKLFF. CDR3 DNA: TGTGCCAGCAGTTACACCAGGGTTGGCGAAAAACTGTTTTTT.

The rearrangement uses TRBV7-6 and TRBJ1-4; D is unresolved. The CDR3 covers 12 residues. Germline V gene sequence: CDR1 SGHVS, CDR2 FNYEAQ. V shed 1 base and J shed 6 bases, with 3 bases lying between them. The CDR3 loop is CASSLVDEKLFF. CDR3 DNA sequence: TGTGCCAGCAGCTTAGTAGATGAAAAACTGTTTTTT.